The 4 T cell receptor beta chains below come from one sample, sequenced in a study of T cell responses to AZD1222 COVID-19 vaccine. Generated by immunoSEQ multiplex PCR, the TCRdb table keeps only in-frame clones and is missing some. There are approximately 97,000 clones in the sample; about 90% occur only once, and approximately 8.3% lies in the top ten. The sample in question was peripheral blood, obtained on day 0 of AZD1222 vaccination. The source of these receptors is an adult in good health.

The chain carries TRBV30 and TRBJ2-1, with 12 bases that match TRBD2. Germline V gene lookup returns CDR1 GTSNPN and CDR2 SVGIG (reference sequence). This CDR3 spans 14 amino acids. V lost 2 bases and J lost 7; bases outside the gene matches: 3. CDR3 coding DNA: TGTGCCTGGAGTCGGACTAGCGGGATGAATGAGCAGTTCTTC. Its translation is CAWSRTSGMNEQFF.

The chain links TRBV28 to TRBJ2-7; D is possibly TRBD1 (6 bases). Trimming removed 2 bases at V and 3 bases at J, with 11 bases between. This CDR3 comprises 14 residues. The V gene's germline CDR1 is MDHEN and CDR2 SYDVKM. The DNA of the CDR3 is TGTGCCAGCAGTTTAGGGGGCGGTCGCTACGAGCAGTACTTC. Amino acid sequence: CASSLGGGRYEQYF.

The chain employs TRBV28 and TRBJ1-1; D is perhaps TRBD1 (6 bases). Trimming removed 5 bases at V and 1 base at J, with 14 bases between. Germline V gene lookup returns CDR1 MDHEN and CDR2 SYDVKM. The CDR3 consists of 15 residues. DNA of the CDR3: TGTGCCAGCAGTCACCGAACAGGGTGGAACACTGAAGCTTTCTTT. Amino acids: CASSHRTGWNTEAFF.

Worth noting for this clone: The sample contains more than one DNA sequence encoding this CDR3. V gene TRBV11-3 combines with J gene TRBJ2-7; 10 bases agree with TRBD2. Germline V gene lookup returns CDR1 SGHNT and CDR2 YENEEA. V trimming: 0 bases; J trimming: 3 bases; junction bases outside the gene matches: 2. The CDR3 covers 15 residues. The CDR3 DNA reads TGTGCCAGCAGCTTAGATTCTAGCGGGAGCTACGAGCAGTACTTC. The encoded protein is CASSLDSSGSYEQYF.